Presented here are 17 T cell receptor beta chains from one specimen sequenced in a study of shared clonotypes between healthy human individuals. Generated by immunoSEQ multiplex PCR, the TCRdb table keeps only in-frame clones and is missing some. The table includes 800,000 or so clones, 96% detected once. Terminally differentiated effector memory CD45RA+ cells were excluded from the naive CD8 cells, which were CD45RO-negative and positively selected for CCR7. What was sequenced was naive CD8+ T cells sorted from blood. The source is a man between 25 and 39 years old in good health.

The rearrangement joins TRBV19 to TRBJ1-1; D might be TRBD1 (5 bases). Looked up from germline, CDR1 is LNHDA and CDR2 is SQIVND (reference sequence). The CDR3 runs to 15 residues. Between the trimmed V and J ends, which lost 0 bases and 0 bases, there was a span of 8 bases. The CDR3 DNA reads as TGTGCCAGTAGTATAGATGGCAGGGTGAACACTGAAGCTTTCTTT. Protein sequence: CASSIDGRVNTEAFF.

Turning to this clone: This same CDR3 is encoded by further DNA sequences in the sample. The V call is TRBV7-9, the J call TRBJ2-1; TRBD2 agrees at 7 bases. The CDR3 loop spans 13 amino acids. Germline V gene lookup returns CDR1 SEHNR and CDR2 FQNEAQ (reference sequence). V shed 4 bases and J 6 bases; nucleotides not matched to a gene: 3. The CDR3 region has the DNA TGTGCCAGCAGCTCGACGGGGGGCAATGAGCAGTTCTTC. Amino acids: CASSSTGGNEQFF. Filled out from reference TRBV7-9 and TRBJ2-1, the complete variable domain reads DTGVSQNPRHKITKRGQNVTFRCDPISEHNRLYWYRQTLGQGPEFLTYFQNEAQLEKSRLLSDRFSAERPKGSFSTLEIQRTEQGDSAMYLCASSSTGGNEQFFGPGTRLTVL.

The chain carries TRBV9 and TRBJ2-2; no definite D call. This CDR3 comprises 17 residues. V dropped 3 bases and J dropped 4 bases, with 19 bases sitting between them. Per the germline V gene, CDR1 is SGDLS and CDR2 is YYNGEE. CDR3 loop: CASSDALAVSVTGELFF. The CDR3 DNA follows: TGTGCCAGCAGCGATGCTCTGGCTGTGTCGGTCACCGGGGAGCTGTTTTTT.

The chain combines TRBV27 with TRBJ2-3; D is undetermined. This CDR3 has 12 residues. Germline CDR1 is MNHEY and CDR2 is SMNVEV (reference sequence). With 5 bases removed from V and 6 bases from J, the gap between germline ends came to 9 bases. DNA of the CDR3: TGTGCCAGCAGTCCCACCCCGGATACGCAGTATTTT. Translating gives CASSPTPDTQYF.

This rearrangement joins TRBV6-1 to TRBJ2-7; no clear D gene. This CDR3 has 14 amino acids. The V gene's germline CDR1 is MNHNS and CDR2 SASEGT. V gave up 3 bases and J gave up 0 bases, with 9 bases separating them. The CDR3: CASSESRHSYEQYF. The DNA of the CDR3 is TGTGCCAGCAGTGAGTCGCGGCACTCCTACGAGCAGTACTTC.

This clone was found once. The chain has TRBV27 and TRBJ2-7; 11 positions agree with TRBD1. Trimming at V came to 7 bases and at J to 4 bases, leaving 3 bases not matched to a gene. The CDR3 covers 13 residues. Germline values: CDR1 MNHEY, CDR2 SMNVEV (reference sequence). The CDR3 region is CASIGTGGYEQYF. In DNA form, the CDR3 reads TGTGCCAGCATCGGGACAGGGGGTTACGAGCAGTACTTC.

This chain joins TRBV19 and TRBJ1-2; D ambiguous. Looked up from germline, CDR1 is LNHDA and CDR2 is SQIVND (reference sequence). The V and J ends lost 6 bases and 4 bases respectively, with 15 bases between them. This CDR3 has 14 amino acids. The CDR3 nucleotides read TGTGCCAGTAGCCCCGCACTTTACGGCTATGGCTACACCTTC. Amino acid sequence: CASSPALYGYGYTF.

The chain employs TRBV4-3 and TRBJ2-7; possible D gene TRBD1, 6 bases. CDR3 size: 15 residues. The germline V gene has CDR1 LGHNA and CDR2 YSLEER. Between the trimmed V and J ends, which lost 2 bases and 0 bases, there was a span of 11 bases. CDR3 protein: CASSQSRDTSYEQYF. CDR3 bases: TGCGCCAGCAGCCAATCCAGGGACACCTCCTACGAGCAGTACTTC.

The chain employs TRBV29-1 and TRBJ1-4; the D is unclear. Trimming took 4 bases from V and 0 from J, leaving 6 bases between them. The length of the CDR3 is 13 residues. Per germline, CDR1 SQVTM and CDR2 ANQGSEA. CDR3 residues: CSVVAPTNEKLFF. CDR3 DNA: TGCAGCGTTGTGGCCCCAACTAATGAAAAACTGTTTTTT.

V and J are TRBV18 and TRBJ2-7; D might be TRBD1 or TRBD2, each matching 5 bases. Germline CDR1 reads KGHSH; CDR2 reads LQKENI. V lost 4 bases and J 4 bases, leaving 17 bases between the germline ends. This CDR3 spans 15 amino acids. The CDR3 protein is CASSLSQGRAYEQYF. DNA for the CDR3: TGTGCCAGCTCACTCAGCCAGGGACGGGCTTACGAGCAGTACTTC.

The chain employs TRBV9 and TRBJ2-3; D remains unclear. Trimming stripped 0 bases from V and 0 bases from J, with 8 bases between. Germline CDR1 reads SGDLS; CDR2 reads YYNGEE. The CDR3 consists of 15 residues. The CDR3 protein is CASSVAWRSTDTQYF. The CDR3 nucleotides are TGTGCCAGCAGCGTAGCTTGGAGAAGCACAGATACGCAGTATTTT.

The chain employs TRBV2 and TRBJ1-2, with TRBD1 matching over 7 bases. Germline CDR1 SNHLY, CDR2 FYNNEI. CDR3 length equals 14 residues. The V segment lost 6 bases and the J segment 0 bases; nucleotides outside the gene matches: 4. CDR3 amino acids: CASRRTGANYGYTF. CDR3 coding DNA: TGTGCCAGCAGACGGACAGGCGCTAACTATGGCTACACCTTC.

The chain uses TRBV7-9 and TRBJ1-2, with D possibly matching TRBD1 (5 bases). Trimming stripped 8 bases from V and 7 bases from J, with 14 bases between. Looked up from germline, CDR1 is SEHNR and CDR2 is FQNEAQ (reference sequence). The CDR3 consists of 12 residues. CDR3 nucleotides: TGTGCCAGCGGGGCCGACCGCTTTGGCTACACCTTC. This sequence encodes CASGADRFGYTF.

This chain joins TRBV6-1 and TRBJ2-7; D call uncertain. With 4 bases removed from V and 3 bases from J, the gap between germline ends came to 16 bases. CDR3 length: 15 residues. CDR1 is MNHNS and CDR2 is SASEGT in the germline V gene. This CDR3 reads CASSVLGIQHYEQYF. The CDR3 DNA reads as TGTGCCAGCAGTGTATTGGGCATCCAACACTACGAGCAGTACTTC.

The J gene is TRBJ1-2, the V gene TRBV7-9; no reliable D call. The CDR3 consists of 13 residues. V was clipped by 1 base and J by 8 bases, with 11 bases between them. CDR1 and CDR2 (germline): SEHNR, FQNEAQ (reference sequence). The CDR3 protein is CASSLDRERGYTF. The CDR3 region has the DNA TGTGCCAGCAGCTTAGACAGAGAGAGAGGCTACACCTTC.

The chain employs TRBV7-2 and TRBJ2-7; 7 bases align to TRBD2. This CDR3 is built from 15 residues. Germline CDR1 is SGHTA and CDR2 is FQGNSA. V was clipped by 3 bases and J by 0 bases; unmatched bases: 5. The CDR3 region has the DNA TGTGCCAGCAGCTTTGCTAGCGGAAGCTCCTACGAGCAGTACTTC. Translation: CASSFASGSSYEQYF.

The V call is TRBV11-2, the J call TRBJ2-7, with 7 positions matching TRBD1. Germline CDR1 and CDR2: SGHAT and FQNNGV. After removal of 5 bases from V and 0 bases from J, the junction contained 10 bases not matched to a gene. The CDR3 consists of 16 residues. The CDR3 region is CASSPTGTDFSYEQYF. In DNA form, the CDR3 reads TGTGCCAGCAGCCCCACCGGGACAGATTTCTCCTACGAGCAGTACTTC. Filled out from reference TRBV11-2 and TRBJ2-7, the complete variable domain reads EAGVAQSPRYKIIEKRQSVAFWCNPISGHATLYWYQQILGQGPKLLIQFQNNGVVDDSQLPKDRFSAERLKGVDSTLKIQPAKLEDSAVYLCASSPTGTDFSYEQYFGPGTRLTVT.